The 3 T cell receptor beta chains below all came from one sample that was sequenced in a study of identical twins. TCRdb fed the 5' RACE reads into MiXCR, producing one record per CDR3 protein. Of roughly 260,000 distinct CDR3 sequences in the sample, 6.5% to 9% are singletons; the top ten hold around 5%. This sample was shared with a second study, whose subject was yellow fever vaccine responses in identical twins.

Input material: CD8+ T cells sorted from blood. Source of these receptors: a woman in her late teens or twenties in good health.

This clonotype was recorded a few times. J is TRBJ2-7 and V is TRBV20-1, with 11 nucleotides matching TRBD2. The CDR3 is 15 residues long. Germline CDR1 DFQATT, CDR2 SNEGSKA (reference sequence). The trim removed 1 base at V and 7 bases at J, leaving 9 bases unmatched. In nucleotides, the CDR3 is TGCAGTGCTAGAGGGCTAGCGGGAGGAGTGGGGGAGCAGTACTTC. As protein: CSARGLAGGVGEQYF.

The table lists this clonotype with many counts. CDR3 coding DNA: TGCGCCAGCAGCTTGGAAATGGACAGGGTATACGAGCAGTACTTC. Its protein product is CASSLEMDRVYEQYF. The rearrangement links TRBV5-1 to TRBJ2-7; 8 positions match TRBD1. The CDR3 runs 15 residues. Germline CDR1 is SGHRS and CDR2 is YFSETQ. V lost 0 bases to trimming and J lost 4 bases; unmatched junction nucleotides: 6.

This clonotype was observed a few times. The gene calls are TRBV10-3 and TRBJ2-2, with a possible D match to TRBD2 (5 bases). The CDR3 contains 11 residues. Germline V lookup: CDR1 ENHRY, CDR2 SYGVKD. Trimming cost V 10 bases and J 7 bases, with 10 bases left between them. The CDR3, as DNA: TGTGCCAGCCCTAGCAGCGGGGAGCTGTTTTTT. Encoded protein: CASPSSGELFF.